This T cell receptor beta chain was profiled in a study of blood T cell repertoires in COVID-19. Study-wide context: From the United States, Italy and Spain came samples of acute and convalescent COVID-19.

Study processing details: Amplification with reference gene primers provided the estimates of nucleated cell counts. Some clones are missing from TCRdb's copy, which holds only in-frame ones; the method was immunoSEQ multiplex PCR. V, J and clone size derive from that table, while D and trimming were established from the DNA sequence. The table lists under 450,000 clones, about 91% of them singletons. CDR1 is MNHEY and CDR2 is SVGAGI in the germline V gene. The CDR3 consists of 13 residues. With 2 bases clipped from V and 16 bases from J, the junction kept 8 bases outside the gene matches. Seattle patient enrollment occurred during active infection, with longitudinal follow-up thereafter.

This chain uses TRBV6-5 with TRBJ1-6; 7 nucleotides line up with TRBD1. The specimen was peripheral blood. This TCR derives from a woman in her 40s with COVID-19, enrolled during active disease. The DNA for the CDR3 is TGTGCCAGCAGTTACGCGGTACAGGGGAGACTCCACTTT. It specifies CASSYAVQGRLHF.